The sequence of this T cell receptor (beta chain) was determined in a study of cytomegalovirus exposure and HLA in healthy donors. This clone was counted a single time. As yet, its antigen is unknown. Findings of the study overall: Segments of the TCR beta V type were, in most cases, productive about 87% or about 30% of the time in an earlier analysis. The study flagged some 180 TCR beta chains as cytomegalovirus-associated.

The primer mix had 60 Vbeta and 13 Jbeta primers. Data came from immunoSEQ multiplex PCR; TCRdb stores just in-frame clones and leaves some out. This table has roughly 130,000 clones, around 66% appearing once. Deletions cut 4 bases from V and 0 bases from J, with 10 bases between. Germline V gene sequence: CDR1 MNHNS, CDR2 SASEGT. The CDR3 is 14 residues long. The sample comprised PBMCs. The TCR originated in a woman aged 40 to 50 in good health and CMV-seropositive. This chain joins TRBV6-1 and TRBJ2-7; D is ambiguous. DNA for the CDR3: TGTGCCAGCAGTGCTAAGACACTCTCCTACGAGCAGTACTTC. The encoded protein is CASSAKTLSYEQYF.